This T cell receptor beta chain was obtained from a study of blood T cells in healthy people across ages (dated by TCRdb to 2013 to 2016). Regarding the study in general: In model experiments, template switching captured about one uniquely barcoded TCR beta cDNA molecule for every two T cells. The study measured age-related changes in TCR beta repertoire diversity using deep sequencing normalized with unique cDNA molecular identifiers. To avoid experimental bias, donors of different ages were spread randomly across the sequencing lanes. The donors were split into four age groups: young (average about 15 years), middle-aged (about 40), aged (approximately 60) and long-lived (approximately 80). Two additional independent replicas of 1 million unique cDNA reads from the same blood draw were analyzed for two donors (one aged 18 to 30 and one aged 80 or older).

Overall study results and their limits: Observed TCR beta diversity per million T cells fell roughly linearly with age, and a significant reduction was already apparent by age approximately 40. Since profiling was done on bulk unsorted PBMCs, naive and antigen-experienced compartments could not be conclusively compared. Compared with the aged group, the long-lived group had more naive CD4+ T cells, fewer expanded clones and increased TCR diversity, suggesting age selection. Estimates of total diversity from one million sequenced T cells were regarded as lower bounds and underestimates. The CMV infection status of donors was not known, potentially confounding age-related changes in expanded clonotypes. There was a strong correlation between observed TCR beta diversity and the percentage of naive T cells measured by flow cytometry.

Concerning this clonotype: It lacks a known antigen. No base quality values were provided; no much bigger clone lies one nucleotide off.

Donors were 39 systemically healthy Caucasian individuals from Russia aged roughly 6 to 100 years. Each donor gave 8 to 10 milliliters of peripheral blood, drawn into EDTA-treated Vacutainer tubes. Ficoll-Paque density-gradient centrifugation was used to isolate PBMCs, with at least 7 million obtained per sample. Trizol reagent was used to extract total RNA from the PBMCs, yielding at least 5 micrograms per sample. The percentages of naive CD45RAhigh/CD27high T cells were determined by flow cytometry on a PBMC aliquot from every donor. Libraries were prepared through 5' RACE. A second PCR of about 6 to 11 cycles was run with a J-beta primer mix and a sample-barcoded 5' primer. A template-switch 5' adaptor carrying 12 random nucleotides introduced a unique molecular identifier onto each TCR beta cDNA molecule. At least 2.5 million CDR3-containing paired-end reads were obtained from each sample. First-strand cDNA was synthesized from all RNA with the Mint cDNA synthesis kit, primed by a TRBC-specific oligonucleotide. After uracil-DNA glycosylase treatment, a first 18-cycle PCR used universal primers M1SS and BC2_uni_R on all cDNA. As for the original processing: Normalization of each sample was performed by random selection of 1 million high-quality reads, each carrying a distinct molecular identifier. Reads with shared molecular identifiers were discarded instead of being binned into consensus sequences. MiTCR, set to a Q25 quality threshold and the strictest error-elimination algorithm, was used for CDR3 identification, clonotype clustering and error correction. A nonparametric unseen species model using Euler transformation provided a lower-bound estimate of total TCR beta diversity. TCRdb ran its own pipeline on the public reads, namely fastp trimming at Q25 and MiXCR clone calling, and kept in-frame beta chains. Under each unique CDR3 protein, matching rows form one entry showing the most common genes and DNA. The V and J calls and clone size come from TCRdb's table, not from the authors' own analysis. In all, the sample holds some 1,800,000 distinct CDR3 sequences, and about 39% of those were seen once. About 23% of the sample is held by the ten biggest clonotypes.

The germline V gene (reference sequence) yields SEHNR for CDR1 and FQNEAQ for CDR2. Its CDR3 holds 12 amino acids, cysteine through phenylalanine. Of all the DNA, just the CDR3 is kept, 36 bases in frame from base 1. The trim is 5 bases for V and 15 bases for J, with a gap of 14 bases between the germline ends. Sequenced sample: blood. In this chain, TRBV7-9 is recombined with TRBJ1-6, with the D gene not confidently named. The source is a human donor in good health. CDR3 loop: CASSPGPLDLHF. The DNA is as follows: TGTGCCAGCAGCCCCGGACCTCTCGACCTCCACTTT. The full variable domain, completed from the reference TRBV7-9 and TRBJ1-6 proteins outside the CDR3, reads DTGVSQNPRHKITKRGQNVTFRCDPISEHNRLYWYRQTLGQGPEFLTYFQNEAQLEKSRLLSDRFSAERPKGSFSTLEIQRTEQGDSAMYLCASSPGPLDLHFGNGTRLTVT.